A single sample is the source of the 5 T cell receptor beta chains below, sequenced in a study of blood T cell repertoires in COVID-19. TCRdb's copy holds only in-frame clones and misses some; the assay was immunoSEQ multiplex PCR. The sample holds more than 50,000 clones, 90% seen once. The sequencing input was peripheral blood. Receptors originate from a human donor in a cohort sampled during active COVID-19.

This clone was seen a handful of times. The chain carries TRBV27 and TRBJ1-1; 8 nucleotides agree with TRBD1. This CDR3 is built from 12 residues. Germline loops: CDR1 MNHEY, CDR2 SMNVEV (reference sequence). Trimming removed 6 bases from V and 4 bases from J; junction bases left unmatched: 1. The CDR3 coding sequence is TGTGCCAGCAGGACAGGGGCCACTGAAGCTTTCTTT. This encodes CASRTGATEAFF.

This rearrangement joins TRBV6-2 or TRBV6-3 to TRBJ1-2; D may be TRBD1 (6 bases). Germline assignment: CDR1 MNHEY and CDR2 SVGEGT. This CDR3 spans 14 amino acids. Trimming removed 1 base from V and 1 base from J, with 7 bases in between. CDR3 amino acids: CASSYWDNNYGYTF. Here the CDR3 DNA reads TGTGCCAGCAGTTACTGGGACAATAACTATGGCTACACCTTC.

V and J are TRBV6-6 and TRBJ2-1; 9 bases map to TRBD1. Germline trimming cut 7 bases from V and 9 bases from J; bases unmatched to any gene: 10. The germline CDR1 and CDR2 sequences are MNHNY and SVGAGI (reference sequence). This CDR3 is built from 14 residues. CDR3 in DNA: TGTGCCAGCACTCCTAGGGACAGGGATGGTGAGCAGTTCTTC. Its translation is CASTPRDRDGEQFF.

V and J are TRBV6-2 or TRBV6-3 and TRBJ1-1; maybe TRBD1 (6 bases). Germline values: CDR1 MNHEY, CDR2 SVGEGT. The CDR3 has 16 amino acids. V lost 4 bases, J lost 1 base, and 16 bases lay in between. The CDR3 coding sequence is TGTGCCAGCAGTTTAGCACGACAGGACAAGAACACTGAAGCTTTCTTT. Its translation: CASSLARQDKNTEAFF.

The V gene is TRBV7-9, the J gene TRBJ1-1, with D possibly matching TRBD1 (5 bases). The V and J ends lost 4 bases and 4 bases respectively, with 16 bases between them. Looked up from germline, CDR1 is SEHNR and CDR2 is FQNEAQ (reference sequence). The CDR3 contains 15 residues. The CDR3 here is CASSSLRWGGTEAFF. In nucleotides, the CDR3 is TGTGCCAGCAGCTCGCTCCGGTGGGGGGGCACTGAAGCTTTCTTT.